This section outlines one T cell receptor beta chain sequence together with its context. Original processing methods: Reference gene primer amplification in the assay estimated nucleated cell counts. Only in-frame clones appear in the TCRdb table, and some are missing; sequencing was by immunoSEQ multiplex PCR. V, J and clone size derive from that table, while D and trimming were established from the DNA sequence. Among around 70,000 clones listed, about 80% were seen once. These data belong to a study of blood T cell repertoires in COVID-19. Study summary: From the United States, Italy and Spain came samples of acute and convalescent COVID-19. PBMCs, B-cell-depleted T cells, or T cells were the source of the cDNA or gDNA that made up the material.

The CDR3 sequence is 13 residues long. V lost 3 bases to trimming and J lost 5 bases, with 10 bases between them. The receptor comes from a man aged 55-75 years with acute or convalescent COVID-19. The specimen sequenced was peripheral blood. The chain employs TRBV12-3 or TRBV12-4 and TRBJ1-1; a weak D match, TRBD1 (5 bases). CDR3 sequence reads: CASSFWTQTEAFF. The CDR3 coding sequence is TGTGCCAGCAGTTTTTGGACACAGACTGAAGCTTTCTTT.